One sample yielded the 12 T cell receptor beta chains listed below, sequenced in a study of control samples from healthy donors and cancer patients. Repertoires were generated with immunoSEQ multiplex PCR, while TCRdb's copy carries only in-frame clones and drops some. The sample contains about 120,000 clones, 90% of which appear only once. The sequencing sample was made of blood. The source is a man aged 35-49 years in good health.

V and J are TRBV6-5 and TRBJ1-5, with TRBD1 matching 9 bases. J gave up 4 bases and V 6 bases, and 4 bases lay outside the gene matches. The germline gives CDR1 MNHEY, CDR2 SVGAGI. CDR3 length: 14 amino acids. The CDR3 sequence: CASRPDRGNQPQHF. The CDR3 coding sequence is TGTGCCAGCAGGCCAGACAGGGGGAATCAGCCCCAGCATTTT.

The chain combines TRBV28 with TRBJ1-5; D is unclear. The ends were cut back, 7 bases at V and 4 bases at J, with 14 bases in the middle. Germline V gene data show CDR1 as MDHEN and CDR2 as SYDVKM. This CDR3 is built from 14 residues. Here the CDR3 reads CASKPGWENQPQHF. The CDR3 nucleotides read TGTGCCAGCAAACCCGGGTGGGAGAATCAGCCCCAGCATTTT.

This chain links TRBV6-5 with TRBJ1-1; D call uncertain. Trimming stripped 6 bases from V and 1 base from J, with 9 bases between. The CDR3 loop spans 13 amino acids. Germline CDR1 is MNHEY and CDR2 is SVGAGI. The CDR3 bases are TGTGCCAGCAGACGAAAACAGAACACTGAAGCTTTCTTT. Its translation is CASRRKQNTEAFF.

This sequence joins TRBV11-2 and TRBJ2-5; D gene unclear. CDR3 length: 14 residues. The ends were cut back, 5 bases at V and 0 bases at J, with 10 bases in the middle. Germline lookup yields CDR1 SGHAT and CDR2 FQNNGV. CDR3 sequence (DNA): TGTGCCAGCAGCCCGGTGACCAACCAAGAGACCCAGTACTTC. It specifies CASSPVTNQETQYF.

V usage is TRBV30 and J usage is TRBJ1-3; 7 bases are a match to TRBD1. The CDR3 sequence is 13 residues long. Trimming took 0 bases from V and 7 from J; bases not matched to a gene: 3. Germline CDR1 GTSNPN, CDR2 SVGIG (reference sequence). The CDR3 sequence: CAWSVVQGNTIYF. CDR3 nucleotides: TGTGCCTGGAGTGTTGTACAGGGGAACACCATATATTTT.

The chain couples TRBV12-3 or TRBV12-4 to TRBJ2-5; D remains unclear. Trimming removed 2 bases at V and 3 bases at J, with 1 base between. The CDR3 has 11 amino acids. The CDR3 coding sequence is TGTGCCAGCAGTTTAAAAGAGACCCAGTACTTC. Translating it yields CASSLKETQYF.

This chain connects TRBV7-9 to TRBJ1-6, with TRBD1 identical over 7 bases. Germline CDR1 and CDR2: SEHNR and FQNEAQ (reference sequence). CDR3 length: 14 residues. V was pared by 1 base and J by 7 bases, with 1 base of the junction left unmatched. CDR3 DNA sequence: TGTGCCAGCAGCTTAGAGGGGGCCAATTCACCCCTCCACTTT. Translation: CASSLEGANSPLHF.

The chain is built from TRBV28 and TRBJ2-2, with D perhaps TRBD1 (5 bases). Trimming pared 3 bases from V and 4 bases from J, leaving 12 bases between. The CDR3 is made up of 15 amino acids. CDR1 is MDHEN, CDR2 SYDVKM, per germline. The CDR3 bases are TGTGCCAGCAGTTTGTCTTTTAGGGGCACCGGGGAGCTGTTTTTT. Residues: CASSLSFRGTGELFF.

The V gene is TRBV10-3, the J gene TRBJ1-6; D may be TRBD1 (6 bases). CDR3 length equals 14 residues. V dropped 8 bases and J dropped 8 bases, with 16 bases sitting between them. Germline CDR1 is ENHRY and CDR2 is SYGVKD. The CDR3 coding sequence is TGTGCCATCCGGAGTGTGGGGGGCCATTCACCCCTCCACTTT. Translating gives CAIRSVGGHSPLHF.

The chain is built from TRBV5-6 and TRBJ2-7, with 10 bases fitting TRBD1. This CDR3 region has 15 residues. Germline V CDR1 and CDR2: SGHDT, YYEEEE. The trim removed 7 bases at V and 2 bases at J, leaving 9 bases unmatched. CDR3 loop: CASARPGTGAYEQYF. Here the CDR3 DNA reads TGTGCCAGCGCCCGCCCTGGGACAGGGGCCTACGAGCAGTACTTC.

The chain is built from TRBV29-1 and TRBJ2-5, with 9 bases fitting TRBD1. After removal of 1 base from V and 3 bases from J, the junction contained 6 bases not matched to a gene. Germline V CDR1 and CDR2: SQVTM, ANQGSEA. The CDR3 consists of 15 residues. The CDR3 is CSVEGLGDREETQYF. The CDR3 nucleotides are TGCAGCGTTGAAGGCCTGGGGGACAGGGAAGAGACCCAGTACTTC.

The chain links TRBV29-1 to TRBJ2-6, with D unclear. This CDR3 has 13 amino acids. Trimming left V 4 bases short and J 4 bases short, with 8 bases between. Germline CDR1 is SQVTM and CDR2 is ANQGSEA. The CDR3 nucleotides read TGCAGCGTTGGGGGTGCGGGGGCCAACGTCCTGACTTTC. Its protein product is CSVGGAGANVLTF.